This T cell receptor beta chain came from a study of blood T cell repertoires in COVID-19. Study-wide context: The United States, Italy and Spain supplied acute and convalescent COVID-19 samples.

Losses at the gene ends were 5 bases for V and 3 bases for J; bases not matched to a gene: 8. Germline V gene lookup returns CDR1 MDHEN and CDR2 SYDVKM. The CDR3 extends over 16 amino acids. Ages ranged from about 18 to 100 years, with residence in approximately 23 US areas. Participants were placed into cohorts based on the clinical history they reported. Cohort 3 donors were reported recovered after two negative PCRs, clearance, or symptom resolution. TCRdb's copy holds only in-frame clones and misses some; the assay was immunoSEQ multiplex PCR. The table has over 250,000 clones, around 92% seen once.

The sequence was collected from a woman aged 55-70 years who had recovered from COVID-19. Sample: PBMCs or T cells enriched from blood (not recorded which). The chain joins TRBV28 to TRBJ2-5; 11 bases fit TRBD2. CDR3 DNA sequence: TGTGCCAGCAGTCCCTACCGGGGACTAGCGGAAGAGACCCAGTACTTC. Amino acid sequence: CASSPYRGLAEETQYF.